The 10 T cell receptor beta chains below come from one sample, sequenced in a study of CD8 T cells in ankylosing spondylitis. Using its own MiXCR run on the 5' RACE reads, TCRdb lists one record per CDR3 protein. The sample records 200,000 to 300,000 distinct CDR3 sequences, about 10% being singletons. The sample consisted of blood, either unsorted or a sorted T cell fraction (not recorded which). Every receptor here comes from a male donor with ankylosing spondylitis or in good health (not recorded which).

This clonotype was detected ten times or more. This sequence joins TRBV11-3 and TRBJ1-6; D remains ambiguous. Germline assignment: CDR1 SGHNT and CDR2 YENEEA. V was clipped by 6 bases and J by 14 bases, with 17 bases between them. The CDR3 consists of 13 residues. The CDR3 nucleotides read TGTGCCAGCAGTCGGACTTGGACTGAGACCCTCCACTTT. It yields the protein CASSRTWTETLHF.

This clonotype was seen repeatedly, ten times or more. Here the CDR3 DNA reads TGTGCCAGCAGTAAACTAGCGGAACCCTACGAGCAGTACTTC. It is translated as CASSKLAEPYEQYF. The chain uses TRBV28 and TRBJ2-7, with TRBD2 matching 8 bases. Looked up from germline, CDR1 is MDHEN and CDR2 is SYDVKM. This CDR3 contains 14 residues. Unmatched junction bases numbered 5, after V lost 5 bases and J lost 2 bases.

This clonotype was seen repeatedly, ten times or more. This chain uses TRBV7-9 with TRBJ2-7, with TRBD1 matching 7 bases. Germline V CDR1 and CDR2: SEHNR, FQNEAQ (reference sequence). After removal of 8 bases from V and 2 bases from J, the junction contained 9 bases not matched to a gene. This CDR3 has 14 amino acids. The DNA of the CDR3 is TGTGCCAGCGAAGGGGGACAGCTTACCTACGAGCAGTACTTC. Protein sequence: CASEGGQLTYEQYF.

In its sample, this clonotype was seen a few times. J is TRBJ2-7 and V is TRBV20-1; D might be TRBD1 or TRBD2, each matching 6 bases. Trimming shortened V by 3 bases and J by 6 bases, and 21 bases separated the two germline ends. CDR1 DFQATT and CDR2 SNEGSKA come from the germline V gene (reference sequence). This CDR3 has 15 amino acids. The CDR3 bases are TGCAGTGCTAGCAAACAGGGTTGGGAGGAATCCGAGCAGTACTTC. Its protein product is CSASKQGWEESEQYF.

This clonotype was seen at least ten times. The chain combines TRBV3-1 with TRBJ2-7, with 7 positions matching TRBD1. The CDR3 length is 13 residues. Losses at the gene ends were 6 bases for V and 3 bases for J; bases not matched to a gene: 5. Germline CDR1 and CDR2: LGHDT and YNNKEL (reference sequence). The CDR3 DNA reads TGTGCCAGCAGTCGGGACAGCGGCTACGAGCAGTACTTC. Translating it yields CASSRDSGYEQYF.

This clonotype was seen repeatedly, ten times or more. The J gene is TRBJ1-2, the V gene TRBV7-2; D is perhaps TRBD1 (5 bases). This CDR3 comprises 15 residues. Trimming took 4 bases from V and 3 from J, leaving 15 bases between them. CDR1 and CDR2 from the germline V gene are SGHTA and FQGNSA. In nucleotides, the CDR3 is TGTGCCAGCAGCTCCAGGTCTGGAGGGGACTATGGCTACACCTTC. Amino acid sequence: CASSSRSGGDYGYTF.

The chain uses TRBV18 and TRBJ2-2, with D hard to call. Per germline, CDR1 KGHSH and CDR2 LQKENI. This CDR3 has 14 residues. Between the trimmed V and J ends, which lost 4 bases and 1 base, there was a span of 7 bases. CDR3 residues: CASSLTKNTGELFF. In DNA form, the CDR3 reads TGTGCCAGCTCACTTACTAAGAACACCGGGGAGCTGTTTTTT.

This clonotype was detected ten times or more. The genes are TRBV5-1 and TRBJ2-7, with a possible D match to TRBD1 (6 bases). V dropped 2 bases and J dropped 3 bases, with 9 bases sitting between them. CDR1 and CDR2 (germline): SGHRS, YFSETQ. There are 13 residues in the CDR3. Here the CDR3 DNA reads TGCGCCAGCAGCTTCCGACAGGACTACGAGCAGTACTTC. Encoded protein: CASSFRQDYEQYF.

This clonotype was seen many times. The genes are TRBV4-2 and TRBJ2-2; the D is unclear. Germline loops: CDR1 LGHNA, CDR2 YNFKEQ. The V and J ends lost 0 bases and 1 base respectively, with 0 bases between them. The CDR3 sequence is 13 residues long. CDR3 residues: CASSQENTGELFF. The CDR3 DNA is TGTGCCAGCAGCCAAGAGAACACCGGGGAGCTGTTTTTT.

The chain is built from TRBV27 and TRBJ2-1; D is unclear. CDR3 length: 15 amino acids. Germline V lookup: CDR1 MNHEY, CDR2 SMNVEV (reference sequence). Trimming stripped 2 bases from V and 7 bases from J, with 15 bases between. The CDR3 bases are TGTGCCAGCAGTTTAGAGTCCGATAGCAGGAATGAGCAGTTCTTC. This encodes CASSLESDSRNEQFF.